This T cell receptor beta chain was documented in a study of blood T cell repertoires in COVID-19. Generated by immunoSEQ multiplex PCR, the TCRdb table keeps only in-frame clones and is missing some. The sample includes about 180,000 clones, roughly 81% of them seen just once. Germline CDR1 and CDR2: SQVTM and ANQGSEA. The CDR3 runs 14 residues. V shed 6 bases and J 0 bases; nucleotides not matched to a gene: 5. This clonotype was sampled from a woman of 80 years or more with COVID-19, enrolled during active disease. This chain links TRBV29-1 with TRBJ2-1; 7 bases map to TRBD2. Input material: peripheral blood. The CDR3 DNA is TGCAGCGTCTCCGGGGGGAGCTCCTACAATGAGCAGTTCTTC. This gives the protein CSVSGGSSYNEQFF.